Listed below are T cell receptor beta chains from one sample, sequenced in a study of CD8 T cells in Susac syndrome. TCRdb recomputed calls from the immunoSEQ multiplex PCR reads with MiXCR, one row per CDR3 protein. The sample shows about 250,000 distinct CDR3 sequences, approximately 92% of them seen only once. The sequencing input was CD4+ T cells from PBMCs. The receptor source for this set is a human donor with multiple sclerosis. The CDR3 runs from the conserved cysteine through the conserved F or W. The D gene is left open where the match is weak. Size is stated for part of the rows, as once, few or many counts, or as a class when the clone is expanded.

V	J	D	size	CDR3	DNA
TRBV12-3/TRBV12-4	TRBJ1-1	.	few	CASSLEQNTEAFF	TGTGCCAGCAGTTTAGAACAGAACACTGAAGCTTTCTTT
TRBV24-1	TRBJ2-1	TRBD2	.	CATSDFLIAGGLGNEQFF	TGTGCCACCAGTGATTTCCTAATAGCGGGAGGCTTGGGCAATGAGCAGTTCTTC
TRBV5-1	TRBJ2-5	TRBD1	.	CASSYGQGETQYF	TGCGCCAGCAGCTATGGACAGGGGGAGACCCAGTACTTC
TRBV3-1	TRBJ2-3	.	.	CASSQGLGLAPTDTQYF	TGTGCCAGCAGCCAAGGATTAGGGCTAGCCCCCACAGATACGCAGTATTTT
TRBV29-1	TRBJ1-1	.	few	CSVGGANTEAFF	TGCAGCGTTGGTGGTGCGAACACTGAAGCTTTCTTT
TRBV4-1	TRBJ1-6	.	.	CASSRGTRGKDSPLHF	TGCGCCAGCAGCAGAGGGACCCGGGGTAAGGATTCACCCCTCCACTTT
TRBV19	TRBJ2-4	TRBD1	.	CASSDRGRARNIQYF	TGTGCCAGTAGTGACAGGGGGCGCGCGAGAAACATTCAGTACTTC
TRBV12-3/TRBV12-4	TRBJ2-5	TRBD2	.	CASTRGLALRETQYF	TGTGCCAGCACCCGAGGACTAGCTCTCCGGGAGACCCAGTACTTC
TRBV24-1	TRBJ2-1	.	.	CATSDITGPGDEQFF	TGTGCCACCAGTGACATCACAGGTCCCGGGGATGAGCAGTTCTTC
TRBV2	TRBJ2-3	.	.	CASSEWDMQADTQYF	TGTGCCAGCAGTGAATGGGATATGCAAGCAGATACGCAGTATTTT
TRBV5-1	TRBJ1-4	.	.	CASSTGRDGNEKLFF	TGCGCCAGCAGCACTGGCCGGGACGGGAATGAAAAACTGTTTTTT
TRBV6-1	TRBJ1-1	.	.	CASSEKKLGQLLNTEAFF	TGTGCCAGCAGTGAAAAGAAACTCGGACAGCTCCTTAACACTGAAGCTTTCTTT